The 25 T cell receptor beta chains listed next were all sequenced from one sample in a study of blood T cell repertoires in COVID-19. Measured with immunoSEQ multiplex PCR; TCRdb has only the in-frame clones, and not every one. The table shows 120,000 to 150,000 clones, with 79% occurring only once. Sequenced sample: peripheral blood. These TCRs come from a man aged 60-69 years with acute or convalescent COVID-19.

V gene TRBV4-3 combines with J gene TRBJ1-5; 9 nucleotides line up with TRBD1. The CDR3 is made up of 14 amino acids. The trim removed 4 bases at V and 6 bases at J, leaving 4 bases unmatched. Per germline, CDR1 LGHNA and CDR2 YSLEER. CDR3 coding DNA: TGCGCCAGCAGCCCGGGACAGGGATTTCAGCCCCAGCATTTT. As protein: CASSPGQGFQPQHF.

The chain links TRBV7-9 to TRBJ2-3; D is uncertain. CDR3 size: 13 residues. Per germline, CDR1 SEHNR and CDR2 FQNEAQ (reference sequence). V was pared by 8 bases and J by 0 bases, with 9 bases between. The DNA for the CDR3 is TGTGCCAGCCGCGAGTGGAGCACAGATACGCAGTATTTT. This encodes CASREWSTDTQYF.

The CDR3 region is CASSLAAGNYGYTF. The CDR3 coding sequence is TGTGCCAGCAGCTTAGCGGCAGGGAACTATGGCTACACCTTC. The chain has TRBV7-2 and TRBJ1-2, with a possible D match to TRBD1 (5 bases). The V end lost 0 bases, the J end lost 2 bases, and 7 bases lay between the germline ends. Per germline, CDR1 SGHTA and CDR2 FQGNSA. The CDR3 extends over 14 amino acids.

The V call is TRBV4-3, the J call TRBJ2-2, with 7 bases identical to TRBD1. CDR1 and CDR2 from the germline V gene are LGHNA and YSLEER. The CDR3 extends over 17 amino acids. V lost 0 bases, J lost 6 bases, and 10 bases stayed unmatched. The CDR3 DNA reads TGCGCCAGCAGCCAAGAGACGGGACAGAGAGGTGCCGGGGAGCTGTTTTTT. Protein sequence: CASSQETGQRGAGELFF.

This chain uses TRBV7-2 with TRBJ2-7; 8 positions agree with TRBD1. V shed 6 bases and J 6 bases; nucleotides not matched to a gene: 13. Germline V lookup: CDR1 SGHTA, CDR2 FQGNSA. The CDR3 runs to 15 residues. This chain's CDR3 is CASRITQGERGEQYF. CDR3 nucleotide sequence: TGTGCCAGCAGAATTACACAGGGGGAACGGGGCGAGCAGTACTTC. Looking up the rest from reference TRBV7-2 and TRBJ2-7 gives the full variable domain: GAGVSQSPSNKVTEKGKDVELRCDPISGHTALYWYRQSLGQGLEFLIYFQGNSAPDKSGLPSDRFSAERTGGSVSTLTIQRTQQEDSAVYLCASRITQGERGEQYFGPGTRLTVT.

Worth noting for this clone: Other nucleotide sequences from this sample produce the same CDR3. This chain joins TRBV7-9 and TRBJ1-6; 7 bases are a match to TRBD1. This CDR3 contains 15 residues. The ends lost 3 bases at V and 10 bases at J; junction bases unmatched: 9. The germline CDR1 and CDR2 sequences are SEHNR and FQNEAQ (reference sequence). DNA for the CDR3: TGTGCCAGCAGCTTGGGAACAGGGGTAGGGTCACCCCTCCACTTT. It yields the protein CASSLGTGVGSPLHF.

V gene TRBV27 combines with J gene TRBJ1-6; D gene uncertain. The CDR3 covers 15 residues. Trimming took off 3 bases at V and 7 bases at J, with 13 bases between the two ends. Germline V gives CDR1 MNHEY, CDR2 SMNVEV (reference sequence). The CDR3 reads CASSFSPGGNSPLHF. CDR3 nucleotides: TGTGCCAGCAGTTTTAGTCCGGGAGGGAATTCACCCCTCCACTTT.

The chain combines TRBV27 with TRBJ1-1; tentatively, D is TRBD1 (5 bases). Deletions cut 5 bases from V and 4 bases from J, with 11 bases between. The CDR3 is 13 amino acids. Germline values: CDR1 MNHEY, CDR2 SMNVEV (reference sequence). Here the CDR3 reads CASSPRQSTEAFF. The CDR3 nucleotides read TGTGCCAGCAGTCCCAGACAGAGCACTGAAGCTTTCTTT.

This clone appeared a few times. CDR3 in amino acids: CASRYRLGGYEQYF. In nucleotides, the CDR3 is TGTGCCAGCAGGTACCGACTGGGGGGCTACGAGCAGTACTTC. V and J are TRBV11-2 and TRBJ2-7; D may be TRBD2 (6 bases). Trimming left V 6 bases short and J 3 bases short, with 15 bases between. The germline CDR1 and CDR2 sequences are SGHAT and FQNNGV. The CDR3 spans 14 residues.

The CDR3 sequence: CATSDPSTGHTEAFF. As DNA, the CDR3 is TGTGCCACCAGTGACCCGTCGACAGGGCACACTGAAGCTTTCTTT. V is TRBV24-1 and J is TRBJ1-1; 7 nucleotides match TRBD1. Germline V lookup: CDR1 KGHDR, CDR2 SFDVKD. The V and J ends lost 4 bases and 3 bases, in that order; junction bases with no gene match: 7. The CDR3 covers 15 residues.

This chain connects TRBV4-1 to TRBJ1-1, with D maybe TRBD1 (6 bases). Germline V gives CDR1 MGHRA, CDR2 YSYEKL. The CDR3 extends over 14 amino acids. V dropped 3 bases and J dropped 3 bases, with 11 bases sitting between them. The CDR3 protein is CASSHGGLDTEAFF. CDR3 DNA sequence: TGCGCCAGCAGCCATGGGGGCTTGGACACTGAAGCTTTCTTT.

The chain employs TRBV19 and TRBJ2-5; a possible D gene is TRBD2 (5 bases). The V end was cut by 6 bases, the J end by 1 base, with 12 bases between. CDR3 length equals 14 residues. Germline V gene sequence: CDR1 LNHDA, CDR2 SQIVND (reference sequence). CDR3 amino acids: CASRSLSAQETQYF. The CDR3 region has the DNA TGTGCCAGTAGATCTCTTAGCGCCCAAGAGACCCAGTACTTC.

This clone was observed many times. The rearrangement joins TRBV18 to TRBJ1-2; perhaps TRBD1 as D (5 bases). With 2 bases removed from V and 8 bases from J, the gap between germline ends came to 12 bases. CDR1 and CDR2 from the germline V gene are KGHSH and LQKENI. CDR3 size: 13 residues. This CDR3 reads CASSPGGKHGYTF. In nucleotides, the CDR3 is TGTGCCAGCTCACCAGGGGGGAAGCACGGCTACACCTTC.

This clone was seen a handful of times. V usage is TRBV5-5 and J usage is TRBJ2-1; D not certain. Germline lookup yields CDR1 SGHKS and CDR2 YYEKEE (reference sequence). CDR3 length: 15 amino acids. V lost 1 base to trimming and J lost 5 bases, with 13 bases between them. The CDR3 spells CASSLIVTTDNEQFF. The CDR3 DNA sequence: TGTGCCAGCAGCTTGATAGTGACAACAGACAATGAGCAGTTCTTC.

The chain joins TRBV4-3 to TRBJ2-1; 13 nucleotides agree with TRBD2. Germline CDR1 and CDR2: LGHNA and YSLEER. V trimming: 0 bases; J trimming: 0 bases; junction bases outside the gene matches: 2. The CDR3 spans 18 residues. The CDR3 DNA is TGCGCCAGCAGCCAAGAGAGGACTAGCGGGAGCTCCTACAATGAGCAGTTCTTC. Its protein is CASSQERTSGSSYNEQFF.

This chain uses TRBV19 with TRBJ1-5; D is perhaps TRBD1 (5 bases). Trimming took off 2 bases at V and 0 bases at J, with 11 bases between the two ends. CDR3 size: 16 residues. From germline, CDR1 is LNHDA and CDR2 SQIVND (reference sequence). The CDR3: CASSIFSGDSNQPQHF. CDR3 nucleotide sequence: TGTGCCAGTAGTATATTCTCGGGGGATAGCAATCAGCCCCAGCATTTT.

The J gene is TRBJ1-1, the V gene TRBV28; D is ambiguous. The V gene lost 6 bases and the J gene lost 5 bases, with 13 bases spanning the gap. This CDR3 has 13 amino acids. Germline CDR1 and CDR2: MDHEN and SYDVKM. The DNA for the CDR3 is TGTGCCAGCAGCCTTGTACGGGGAACTGAAGCTTTCTTT. Translation gives CASSLVRGTEAFF.

This clone appeared a single time. The chain combines TRBV9 with TRBJ2-5; no clear D gene. The CDR3 has 16 residues. Looked up from germline, CDR1 is SGDLS and CDR2 is YYNGEE. The germline V and J ends were trimmed by 0 bases and 1 base, with 13 bases remaining between them. The CDR3 DNA reads as TGTGCCAGCAGCGTAGGCCGCGGTGGCTCCCAAGAGACCCAGTACTTC. Its translation is CASSVGRGGSQETQYF.

This clone was seen a few times. V and J are TRBV6-5 and TRBJ2-7; D call uncertain. Germline V gene lookup returns CDR1 MNHEY and CDR2 SVGAGI. The V and J ends lost 5 bases and 3 bases respectively, with 14 bases between them. This CDR3 has 14 residues. In nucleotides, the CDR3 is TGTGCCAGCAGTAGAGATCTTACCATCTACGAGCAGTACTTC. This encodes CASSRDLTIYEQYF.

The gene calls are TRBV28 and TRBJ2-6; no firm D call. CDR3 length equals 15 residues. Trimming pared 8 bases from V and 0 bases from J, leaving 11 bases between. CDR1 is MDHEN and CDR2 is SYDVKM in the germline V gene. DNA for the CDR3: TGTGCCAGCGGCCTCCTCAGCTCTGGGGCCAACGTCCTGACTTTC. Encoded protein: CASGLLSSGANVLTF.

This clone was counted only a few times. The chain is built from TRBV28 and TRBJ1-2; 12 bases align to TRBD1. The germline V gene encodes CDR1 MDHEN and CDR2 SYDVKM. The CDR3 loop spans 16 amino acids. The V gene end was trimmed by 5 bases and the J gene end by 5 bases; junction bases not matched to a gene: 9. Here the CDR3 reads CASSPPGQGAGYGYTF. The CDR3 nucleotides are TGTGCCAGCAGTCCTCCGGGACAGGGGGCTGGGTATGGCTACACCTTC.

V usage is TRBV7-8 and J usage is TRBJ1-4; D call uncertain. The germline V gene encodes CDR1 SGHVS and CDR2 FQNEAQ. Trimming cost V 5 bases and J 4 bases, with 11 bases left between them. The CDR3 totals 14 residues. For the CDR3, the DNA is TGTGCCAGCAGCGCACGGCAGGTTAATGAAAAACTGTTTTTT. This sequence encodes CASSARQVNEKLFF.

This chain links TRBV25-1 with TRBJ2-1, with 7 bases fitting TRBD2. The CDR3 covers 13 residues. Germline CDR1 and CDR2: MGHDK and SYGVNS. V lost 6 bases to trimming and J lost 3 bases; unmatched junction nucleotides: 2. The CDR3 region is CASRAGLYNEQFF. The CDR3 nucleotides read TGTGCCAGCAGAGCGGGACTCTACAATGAGCAGTTCTTC.

This chain joins TRBV5-1 and TRBJ1-6; TRBD1 is a possible D gene (6 bases). The V gene's germline CDR1 is SGHRS and CDR2 YFSETQ. The CDR3 extends over 14 amino acids. Trimming cost V 2 bases and J 7 bases, with 10 bases left between them. CDR3 sequence reads: CASSFQGHNSPLHF. CDR3 DNA sequence: TGCGCCAGCAGCTTTCAGGGGCACAATTCACCCCTCCACTTT.

The chain employs TRBV7-2 and TRBJ1-1, with D possibly TRBD1 on 5 matching bases. Germline V CDR1 and CDR2: SGHTA, FQGNSA. Trimming stripped 2 bases from V and 1 base from J, with 14 bases between. The CDR3 has 16 amino acids. CDR3 in DNA: TGTGCCAGCAGCTTATCCTCGACAGAGCCGAACACTGAAGCTTTCTTT. Residues: CASSLSSTEPNTEAFF.